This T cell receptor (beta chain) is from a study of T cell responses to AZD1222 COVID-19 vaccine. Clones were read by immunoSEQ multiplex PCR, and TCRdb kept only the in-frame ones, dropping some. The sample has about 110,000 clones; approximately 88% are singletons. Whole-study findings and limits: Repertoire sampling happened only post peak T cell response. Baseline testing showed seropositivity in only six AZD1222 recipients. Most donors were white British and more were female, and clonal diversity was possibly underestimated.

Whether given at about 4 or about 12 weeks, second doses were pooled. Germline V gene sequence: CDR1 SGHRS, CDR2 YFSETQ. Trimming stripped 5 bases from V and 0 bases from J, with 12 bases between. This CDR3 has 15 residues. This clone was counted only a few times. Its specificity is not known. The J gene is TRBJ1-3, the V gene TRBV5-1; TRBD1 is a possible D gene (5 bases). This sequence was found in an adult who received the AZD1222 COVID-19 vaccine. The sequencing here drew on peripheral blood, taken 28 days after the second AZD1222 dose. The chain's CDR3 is CASSRVGGSGNTIYF. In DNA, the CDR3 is TGCGCCAGCAGTCGTGTCGGGGGCTCTGGAAACACCATATATTTT. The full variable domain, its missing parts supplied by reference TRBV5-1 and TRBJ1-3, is KAGVTQTPRYLIKTRGQQVTLSCSPISGHRSVSWYQQTPGQGLQFLFEYFSETQRNKGNFPGRFSGRQFSNSRSEMNVSTLELGDSALYLCASSRVGGSGNTIYFGEGSWLTVV.